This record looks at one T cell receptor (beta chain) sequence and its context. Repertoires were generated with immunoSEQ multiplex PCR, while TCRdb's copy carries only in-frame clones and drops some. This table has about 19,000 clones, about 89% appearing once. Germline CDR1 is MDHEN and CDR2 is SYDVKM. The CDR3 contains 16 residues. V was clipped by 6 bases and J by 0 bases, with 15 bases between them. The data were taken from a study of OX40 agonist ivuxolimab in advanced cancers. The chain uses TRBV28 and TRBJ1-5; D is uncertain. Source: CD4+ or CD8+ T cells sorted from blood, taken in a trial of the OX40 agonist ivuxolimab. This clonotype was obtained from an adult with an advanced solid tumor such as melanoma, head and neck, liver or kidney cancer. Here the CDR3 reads CASSEPGVVSNQPQHF. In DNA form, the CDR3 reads TGTGCCAGCAGCGAACCCGGTGTGGTTAGCAATCAGCCCCAGCATTTT.